A selection of T cell receptor beta chains follows, all from one sample in a study of cytomegalovirus exposure and HLA in healthy donors. Data came from immunoSEQ multiplex PCR; TCRdb stores just in-frame clones and leaves some out. The sample contains some 70,000 clones, under 80% of which appear only once. Material: PBMCs. Receptors originate from a male donor in good health and CMV-seropositive. Both conserved end residues are part of each CDR3. The D gene is left open where the match is weak. Only part of the rows carry a size: once, few, many, or a class if the clone is expanded.

clone size	V gene	D gene	J gene	CDR3 protein	CDR3 DNA
.	TRBV6-1	TRBD2	TRBJ2-7	CASSDRAGGLDEQYF	TGTGCCAGCAGTGATCGAGCGGGGGGGCTAGACGAGCAGTACTTC
.	TRBV15	TRBD1	TRBJ2-7	CATSRTITDRGYEQYF	TGTGCCACCAGCAGAACTATTACGGACAGGGGCTACGAGCAGTACTTC
once	TRBV18	TRBD2	TRBJ2-1	CASSLTGTSVSEQFF	TGTGCCAGCTCACTAACCGGGACTAGCGTTTCTGAGCAGTTCTTC
.	TRBV5-1	TRBD1	TRBJ2-1	CASSLAQGVSLEQFF	TGCGCCAGCAGCCTCGCCCAGGGGGTATCTCTTGAGCAGTTCTTC
.	TRBV28	.	TRBJ1-2	CASSLSPEGVGNGYTF	TGTGCCAGCAGTTTATCCCCTGAAGGGGTTGGGAATGGCTACACCTTC
.	TRBV5-5	.	TRBJ1-2	CASSLSGLTPNYGYTF	TGTGCCAGCAGCTTATCCGGACTGACTCCTAACTATGGCTACACCTTC
few	TRBV18	TRBD2	TRBJ2-7	CASSPLASGGYEQYF	TGTGCCAGCTCACCACTGGCTAGCGGGGGGTACGAGCAGTACTTC
once	TRBV15	.	TRBJ1-1	CATSTGDILGTEAFF	TGTGCCACCAGCACCGGGGACATCTTGGGCACTGAAGCTTTCTTT
.	TRBV4-2	TRBD2	TRBJ2-7	CASSPESLGGGATAEQYF	TGTGCCAGCAGCCCCGAGTCTCTGGGCGGGGGGGCGACGGCCGAGCAGTACTTC
once	TRBV6-1	.	TRBJ2-3	CASSDGGGAADTQYF	TGTGCCAGCAGTGACGGAGGGGGGGCCGCAGATACGCAGTATTTT
.	TRBV28	.	TRBJ1-2	CASSLSGGNYGYTF	TGTGCCAGCAGTTTATCGGGGGGAAACTATGGCTACACCTTC
few	TRBV6-5	TRBD1	TRBJ2-5	CASSSGQGGLDQYF	TGTGCCAGCAGTTCGGGACAGGGCGGGTTGGACCAGTACTTC
once	TRBV2	.	TRBJ1-3	CASSEMRRSGNTIYF	TGTGCCAGCAGTGAGATGAGGCGCTCTGGAAACACCATATATTTT
.	TRBV7-3	.	TRBJ2-4	CASSPDTVAKNIQYF	TGTGCCAGCAGCCCGGATACAGTAGCCAAAAACATTCAGTACTTC
.	TRBV9	TRBD2	TRBJ2-7	CASSVHDRLAGAYEQYF	TGTGCCAGCAGCGTCCATGATAGACTAGCGGGGGCATACGAGCAGTACTTC
.	TRBV18	TRBD1	TRBJ2-7	CASSVPGQGSEQYF	TGTGCCAGCTCAGTACCGGGACAGGGGTCCGAGCAGTACTTC
.	TRBV4-2	.	TRBJ1-5	CASSQDAGTGDQPQHF	TGTGCCAGCAGCCAAGATGCGGGGACGGGAGATCAGCCCCAGCATTTT
.	TRBV10-1	TRBD1	TRBJ2-7	CARIAGTGEDEQYF	TGCGCCAGGATCGCCGGGACAGGGGAAGACGAGCAGTACTTC
.	TRBV6-6	.	TRBJ2-1	CASTSASSYNEQFF	TGTGCCAGCACCTCCGCGAGCTCCTACAATGAGCAGTTCTTC
.	TRBV6-1	TRBD1	TRBJ2-1	CASRTGTGSYNEQFF	TGTGCCAGCCGCACGGGGACAGGGTCCTACAATGAGCAGTTCTTC
.	TRBV5-1	.	TRBJ1-1	CASRQYTEAFF	TGCGCCAGCCGCCAGTACACTGAAGCTTTCTTT
.	TRBV19	TRBD1	TRBJ1-6	CASSIADRDLDSPLHF	TGTGCCAGTAGTATAGCGGACAGGGACCTGGATTCACCCCTCCACTTT
few	TRBV11-3	TRBD1	TRBJ2-6	CASSAGTGSSGANVLTF	TGTGCCAGCAGCGCCGGGACAGGAAGCTCTGGGGCCAACGTCCTGACTTTC
few	TRBV6-6	.	TRBJ2-6	CASTRTGPSGANVLTF	TGTGCCAGCACCAGAACAGGGCCCTCTGGGGCCAACGTCCTGACTTTC
few	TRBV10-3	.	TRBJ2-3	CAITSTDTQYF	TGTGCCATTACAAGCACAGATACGCAGTATTTT
.	TRBV2	.	TRBJ1-3	CASSEATVSGNTIYF	TGTGCCAGCAGTGAAGCTACGGTCTCTGGAAACACCATATATTTT
.	TRBV4-2	.	TRBJ2-7	CASSQDYGGSSYEQYF	TGTGCCAGCAGCCAAGATTACGGCGGTTCTTCCTACGAGCAGTACTTC
.	TRBV2	.	TRBJ2-5	CASSLEKTQYF	TGTGCCAGCAGTCTAGAGAAGACCCAGTACTTC
.	TRBV2	.	TRBJ2-7	CASSLGHLLEQYF	TGTGCCAGCAGTCTCGGACATCTACTGGAGCAGTACTTC
.	TRBV19	TRBD1	TRBJ1-2	CASSYDRGPQIDYGYTF	TGTGCCAGTAGCTACGACAGGGGACCACAGATCGACTATGGCTACACCTTC
few	TRBV19	TRBD2	TRBJ2-7	CASSIGTSGSNEQYF	TGTGCCAGTAGTATCGGGACTAGCGGAAGTAACGAGCAGTACTTC
.	TRBV5-1	TRBD1	TRBJ1-2	CASSPSAGTGEPYTF	TGCGCCAGCAGCCCCTCAGCCGGGACAGGGGAACCCTACACCTTC
.	TRBV7-9	.	TRBJ2-1	CASSLPTGYEQFF	TGTGCCAGCAGCTTACCAACAGGGTATGAGCAGTTCTTC
.	TRBV2	TRBD1	TRBJ2-3	CASSESLGTGSTDTQYF	TGTGCCAGCAGTGAATCGTTAGGGACAGGAAGCACAGATACGCAGTATTTT
.	TRBV28	TRBD1	TRBJ2-2	CASRQGVTGELFF	TGTGCCAGTAGACAGGGGGTCACCGGGGAGCTGTTTTTT
.	TRBV6-5	TRBD2	TRBJ2-3	CASSSLLAGTDTQYF	TGTGCCAGCAGTTCGCTCCTAGCGGGGACAGATACGCAGTATTTT
.	TRBV9	TRBD1	TRBJ1-2	CASSVTGGPYGYTF	TGTGCCAGCAGCGTTACAGGGGGTCCCTATGGCTACACCTTC
.	TRBV6-4	.	TRBJ1-1	CASSSERVTEAFF	TGTGCCAGCAGTTCGGAGAGGGTCACTGAAGCTTTCTTT
.	TRBV27	.	TRBJ2-3	CASSYGGPSTDTQYF	TGTGCCAGCAGTTACGGGGGGCCGAGCACAGATACGCAGTATTTT
.	TRBV4-1	TRBD1	TRBJ1-6	CASSQASTGGNSPLHF	TGCGCCAGCAGCCAAGCCTCGACAGGGGGCAATTCACCCCTCCACTTT
.	TRBV5-4	.	TRBJ2-1	CASSYNQGNEQFF	TGTGCCAGCAGCTATAACCAGGGCAATGAGCAGTTCTTC
.	TRBV9	.	TRBJ2-3	CASSEAGTGSDTQYF	TGTGCCAGCAGCGAGGCGGGGACTGGATCAGATACGCAGTATTTT
.	TRBV7-2	TRBD1	TRBJ1-1	CASSLGRGRGTEAFF	TGTGCCAGCAGCTTAGGGAGGGGGCGGGGAACTGAAGCTTTCTTT
few	TRBV7-6	.	TRBJ2-7	CASSGRGREQYF	TGTGCCAGCTCTGGTCGGGGGAGGGAGCAGTACTTC
.	TRBV11-2	.	TRBJ1-4	CASSPRSATNEKLFF	TGTGCCAGCAGCCCGCGGTCAGCAACTAATGAAAAACTGTTTTTT
.	TRBV4-3	TRBD2	TRBJ2-3	CASSQGLAGGLADTQYF	TGCGCCAGCAGCCAAGGATTAGCGGGGGGCTTGGCAGATACGCAGTATTTT
.	TRBV10-1	TRBD1	TRBJ1-5	CASSPSRAGGQPQHF	TGCGCCAGCAGCCCAAGCAGGGCAGGGGGGCAGCCCCAGCATTTT
.	TRBV28	TRBD2	TRBJ2-7	CASSPRGSGGHLGQYF	TGTGCCAGCAGTCCGCGTGGTAGCGGGGGGCACCTAGGGCAGTACTTC
.	TRBV7-9	.	TRBJ2-3	CASSLAVGTDTQYF	TGTGCCAGCAGCTTGGCCGTCGGCACAGATACGCAGTATTTT
.	TRBV13	.	TRBJ1-6	CASSLTAVANSPLHF	TGTGCCAGCAGCTTAACCGCAGTTGCTAATTCACCCCTCCACTTT
.	TRBV25-1	.	TRBJ2-5	CASSGGVETQYF	TGTGCCAGCAGTGGGGGAGTGGAGACCCAGTACTTC
once	TRBV4-1	TRBD2	TRBJ2-7	CASSQGLGSAGGLYEQYF	TGCGCCAGCAGCCAAGGACTGGGGTCGGCGGGGGGGCTATACGAGCAGTACTTC
.	TRBV12-5	.	TRBJ2-1	CASGRDRYNEQFF	TGTGCTAGTGGTCGAGACAGGTACAATGAGCAGTTCTTC
.	TRBV18	.	TRBJ1-1	CASSPSLEAFF	TGTGCCAGCTCACCGTCTCTTGAAGCTTTCTTT